The clone carrying this T cell receptor beta chain has more than one count but fewer than ten. Its antigen is not known. This entry is derived from a study of somatic mutations in cytotoxic T cells in rheumatoid arthritis. Study overall: Immediately following diagnosis and ahead of any treatment, patient blood (about 30 ml EDTA) was drawn. General study points: Among about 70 patients, about eight showed a largest CD8+ clone that surpassed 20% of CD8+ cells. There was no significant difference in CD8+ T-cell clonality between rheumatoid arthritis patients and age-matched healthy controls.

Trimming took off 4 bases at V and 8 bases at J, with 11 bases between the two ends. The CDR3 loop spans 12 amino acids. Germline V lookup: CDR1 SGHAT, CDR2 FQNNGV. Only in-frame clones appear in the TCRdb table, and some are missing; sequencing was by immunoSEQ multiplex PCR. The sample has approximately 8,200 clones, about 75% seen once. The TCR originated in an adult with rheumatoid arthritis. J is TRBJ2-5 and V is TRBV11-2; the D gene is possibly TRBD1 (5 bases). Sequencing was done on a sample of CD8+ T cells sorted from blood. The CDR3 is CASSSQDSTQYF. The CDR3, as DNA: TGTGCCAGCAGCTCCCAAGACAGCACCCAGTACTTC.